The sequence of this TCR beta chain was determined in a study of blood T cell repertoires in COVID-19. The CDR3 totals 10 residues. Between the trimmed V and J ends, which lost 9 bases and 7 bases, there was a span of 9 bases. Generated by immunoSEQ multiplex PCR, the TCRdb table keeps only in-frame clones and is missing some. The sample contains about 71,000 clones, around 90% of which appear only once. This sequence was found in a human donor in a cohort sampled during active COVID-19. J is TRBJ1-1 and V is TRBV12-3 or TRBV12-4, with D maybe TRBD1 (6 bases). The sequencing sample was made of peripheral blood. CDR3 nucleotides: TGTGCCAGTGGACAGTATGAAGCTTTCTTT. Translation gives CASGQYEAFF.